These 13 T cell receptor beta chains were sequenced from one sample in a study of CD4+ T cells in melanoma. Data came from immunoSEQ multiplex PCR; TCRdb stores just in-frame clones and leaves some out. Of about 15,000 clones listed, around four fifths were seen once; the top ten hold 5.5% to 6.5%. The specimen was cells from a culture (not recorded whether cultured in vitro). Receptors were obtained from a human donor with melanoma.

This clone was detected a few times. DNA for the CDR3: TGTGCCAGCAGCTTGGACATAAATCCCCTAGCGGGGAGAGAGACCCAGTACTTC. It codes for CASSLDINPLAGRETQYF. The rearrangement links TRBV5-6 to TRBJ2-5; 9 positions agree with TRBD2. J gave up 4 bases and V 0 bases, and 13 bases lay outside the gene matches. The CDR3 has 18 residues. Germline values: CDR1 SGHDT, CDR2 YYEEEE.

This chain uses TRBV6-6 with TRBJ2-1; 7 bases agree with TRBD2. The V gene end was trimmed by 8 bases and the J gene end by 6 bases; junction bases not matched to a gene: 10. Germline V lookup: CDR1 MNHNY, CDR2 SVGAGI (reference sequence). This CDR3 is 14 amino acids long. CDR3 sequence reads: CASGPTSLRNEQFF. DNA of the CDR3: TGTGCCAGCGGGCCGACTAGCCTCCGCAATGAGCAGTTCTTC.

The chain has TRBV6-1 and TRBJ2-3; possibly TRBD1 or TRBD2 for D (5 bases each). This CDR3 has 13 residues. Germline V gives CDR1 MNHNS, CDR2 SASEGT. V was trimmed by 8 bases and J by 3 bases, leaving 12 bases between them. The CDR3 sequence: CASGGIPTDTQYF. The DNA of the CDR3 is TGTGCCAGCGGGGGAATTCCAACAGATACGCAGTATTTT.

This chain joins TRBV7-3 and TRBJ1-5; a possible D gene is TRBD1 (5 bases). The CDR3 extends over 14 amino acids. Germline V CDR1 and CDR2: SGHTA, FQGTGA. Trimming shortened V by 0 bases and J by 4 bases, and 7 bases separated the two germline ends. The CDR3 DNA sequence: TGTGCCAGCAGCTTAACTGGGGGAAATCAGCCCCAGCATTTT. Its protein product is CASSLTGGNQPQHF.

The chain links TRBV5-5 to TRBJ2-2; 8 positions match TRBD1. Germline loops: CDR1 SGHKS, CDR2 YYEKEE (reference sequence). V shed 1 base and J 6 bases; nucleotides not matched to a gene: 14. The CDR3 is made up of 18 amino acids. The CDR3 sequence: CASSLIPDRAMLAGELFF. CDR3 DNA sequence: TGTGCCAGCAGCTTGATTCCGGACAGGGCAATGTTGGCCGGGGAGCTGTTTTTT.

This clone was counted a few times. V usage is TRBV9 and J usage is TRBJ2-3; D ambiguous. Trimming stripped 4 bases from V and 3 bases from J, with 24 bases between. From germline, CDR1 is SGDLS and CDR2 YYNGEE. The CDR3 consists of 18 residues. CDR3 loop: CASSSPPGRLPETDTQYF. CDR3 nucleotide sequence: TGTGCCAGCAGCTCGCCCCCGGGCAGACTGCCCGAGACAGATACGCAGTATTTT. The full variable domain, with the rest looked up from reference TRBV9 and TRBJ2-3, is DSGVTQTPKHLITATGQRVTLRCSPRSGDLSVYWYQQSLDQGLQFLIQYYNGEERAKGNILERFSAQQFPDLHSELNLSSLELGDSALYFCASSSPPGRLPETDTQYFGPGTRLTVL.

The genes are TRBV7-3 and TRBJ2-6, with a possible D match to TRBD1 (5 bases). Looked up from germline, CDR1 is SGHTA and CDR2 is FQGTGA. V lost 2 bases and J 4 bases, leaving 12 bases between the germline ends. The CDR3 is 16 residues long. This CDR3 reads CASSLRAQVGANVLTF. The CDR3 region has the DNA TGTGCCAGCAGCTTACGGGCACAGGTCGGGGCCAACGTCCTGACTTTC.

In DNA form, the CDR3 reads TGTGCCACCAGCAGAGGTTCAGGACTAGCGGGGAGCCAAGAGACCCAGTACTTC. This encodes CATSRGSGLAGSQETQYF. This chain connects TRBV15 to TRBJ2-5; 12 nucleotides line up with TRBD2. Trimming removed 1 base from V and 1 base from J; junction bases left unmatched: 7. Per germline, CDR1 LNHNV and CDR2 YYDKDF (reference sequence). The CDR3 is 18 amino acids.

The rearrangement links TRBV29-1 to TRBJ1-5; no firm D call. CDR1 and CDR2 from the germline V gene are SQVTM and ANQGSEA. Deletions cut 5 bases from V and 7 bases from J, with 15 bases between. This CDR3 spans 13 amino acids. The CDR3 region is CSVSGEPGQPQHF. The CDR3 nucleotides are TGCAGCGTTTCCGGGGAACCCGGACAGCCCCAGCATTTT.

The rearrangement joins TRBV5-6 to TRBJ1-1, with D maybe TRBD1 (6 bases). This CDR3 has 11 residues. Germline V CDR1 and CDR2: SGHDT, YYEEEE. V dropped 0 bases and J dropped 11 bases, with 8 bases sitting between them. The CDR3 nucleotides read TGTGCCAGCAGCTTGGAGGGGGTGGCTTTCTTT. Protein: CASSLEGVAFF. The whole variable domain, remainder taken from reference TRBV5-6 and TRBJ1-1, is DAGVTQSPTHLIKTRGQQVTLRCSPKSGHDTVSWYQQALGQGPQFIFQYYEEEERQRGNFPDRFSGHQFPNYSSELNVNALLLGDSALYLCASSLEGVAFFGQGTRLTVV.

The rearrangement uses TRBV11-2 and TRBJ1-4; possibly TRBD1 for D (5 bases). CDR3 size: 13 residues. V gave up 5 bases and J gave up 9 bases, with 13 bases separating them. From germline, CDR1 is SGHAT and CDR2 FQNNGV. CDR3 amino acids: CASSTGLIQKLFF. In nucleotides, the CDR3 is TGTGCCAGCAGCACGGGACTAATCCAAAAACTGTTTTTT.

The chain joins TRBV5-6 to TRBJ2-3, with TRBD2 identical over 8 bases. J lost 3 bases, V lost 0 bases, and 9 bases had no gene match. The CDR3 has 17 residues. Germline V CDR1 and CDR2: SGHDT, YYEEEE. In DNA form, the CDR3 reads TGTGCCAGCAGCTTGGCAACTAGCGGTGTCGTTACAGATACGCAGTATTTT. Protein product: CASSLATSGVVTDTQYF.

V gene TRBV2 combines with J gene TRBJ1-5; D gene unclear. V was trimmed by 6 bases and J by 7 bases, leaving 10 bases between them. CDR3 length: 12 amino acids. Per germline, CDR1 SNHLY and CDR2 FYNNEI. CDR3 DNA: TGTGCCAGCAGCGGGGAGGGCCAGCCCCAGCATTTT. This encodes CASSGEGQPQHF.